The source of this T cell receptor (beta chain) is a study of cytomegalovirus exposure and HLA in healthy donors. Study overall: An early release of data contained roughly 90 million unique TCRs, which came from HLA-typed donors.

The primer mix had 60 Vbeta and 13 Jbeta primers. Here immunoSEQ multiplex PCR was the method, and the copy in TCRdb shows in-frame clones only, minus some. This table has roughly 190,000 clones, around 81% appearing once. The origin of this receptor is a man aged 18 to 30 in good health and CMV-seronegative. Sequenced material: PBMCs.

This CDR3 reads CASSLEAGGSPGANVLTF. In DNA form, the CDR3 reads TGTGCCAGCAGCTTAGAGGCAGGGGGCTCCCCTGGGGCCAACGTCCTGACTTTC. The chain joins TRBV7-9 to TRBJ2-6, with 8 nucleotides matching TRBD1. The V gene's germline CDR1 is SEHNR and CDR2 FQNEAQ (reference sequence). The CDR3 is made up of 18 amino acids. Trimming took 1 base from V and 2 from J; bases not matched to a gene: 7.